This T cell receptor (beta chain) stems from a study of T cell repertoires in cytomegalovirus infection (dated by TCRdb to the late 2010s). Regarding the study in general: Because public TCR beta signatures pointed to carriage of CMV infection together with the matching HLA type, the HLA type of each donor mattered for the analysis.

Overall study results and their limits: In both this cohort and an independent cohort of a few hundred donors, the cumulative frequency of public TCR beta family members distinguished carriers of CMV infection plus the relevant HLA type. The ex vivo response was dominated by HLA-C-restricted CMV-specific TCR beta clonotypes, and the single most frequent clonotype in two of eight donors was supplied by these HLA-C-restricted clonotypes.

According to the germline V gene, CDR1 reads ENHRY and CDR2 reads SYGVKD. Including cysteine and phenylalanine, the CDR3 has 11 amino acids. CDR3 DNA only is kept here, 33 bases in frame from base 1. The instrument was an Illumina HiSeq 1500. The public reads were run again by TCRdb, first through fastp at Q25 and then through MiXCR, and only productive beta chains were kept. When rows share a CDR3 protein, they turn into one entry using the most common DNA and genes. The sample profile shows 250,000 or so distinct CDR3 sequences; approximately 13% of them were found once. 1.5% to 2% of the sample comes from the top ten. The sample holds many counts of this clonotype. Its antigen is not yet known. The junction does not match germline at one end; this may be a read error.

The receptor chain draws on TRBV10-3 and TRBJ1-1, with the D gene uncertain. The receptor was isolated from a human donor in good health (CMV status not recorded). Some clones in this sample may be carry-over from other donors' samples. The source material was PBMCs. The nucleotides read TGTGCCATCAGTGAGGGGGAGAGGGCGAGATTT. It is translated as CAISEGERARF.